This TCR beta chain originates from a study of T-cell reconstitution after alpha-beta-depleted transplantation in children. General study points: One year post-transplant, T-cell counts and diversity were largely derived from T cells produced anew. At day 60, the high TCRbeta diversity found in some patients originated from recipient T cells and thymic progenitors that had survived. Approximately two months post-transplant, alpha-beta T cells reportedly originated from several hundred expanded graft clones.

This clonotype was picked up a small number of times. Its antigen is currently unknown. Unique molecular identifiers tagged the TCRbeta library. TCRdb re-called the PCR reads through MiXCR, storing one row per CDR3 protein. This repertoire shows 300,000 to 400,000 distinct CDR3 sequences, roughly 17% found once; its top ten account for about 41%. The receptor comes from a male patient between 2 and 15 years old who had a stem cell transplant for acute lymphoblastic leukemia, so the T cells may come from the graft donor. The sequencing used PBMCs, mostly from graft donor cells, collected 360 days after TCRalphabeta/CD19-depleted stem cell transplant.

The CDR3 loop reads CASSTDRVGTGELFF. CDR3 sequence (DNA): TGCGCCAGCAGCACGGACAGGGTAGGAACCGGGGAGCTGTTTTTT. The J gene is TRBJ2-2, the V gene TRBV5-1; the match to TRBD1 covers 8 bases. The CDR3 totals 15 residues. J was trimmed by 5 bases and V by 4 bases; bases with no gene match: 7. Germline V gene lookup returns CDR1 SGHRS and CDR2 YFSETQ.